The source of this T cell receptor beta chain is a study of control samples from healthy donors and cancer patients. V lost 7 bases and J lost 10, with 16 bases in between. The CDR3 runs to 11 residues. Germline V gives CDR1 GTSNPN, CDR2 SVGIG (reference sequence). The table came from immunoSEQ multiplex PCR; TCRdb's copy has only in-frame clones and leaves some out. The sample includes around 82,000 clones, 87% seen only once; the top ten take 20%. Sequencing was carried out using blood. The chain recombines TRBV30 with TRBJ1-1; maybe TRBD1 (5 bases). The receptor's source is a man aged 50 to 59 in good health. The CDR3 DNA reads TGTGCCTTTGAAACAGGTTTTGGAGCTTTCTTT. This encodes CAFETGFGAFF.